The 8 T cell receptor beta chains presented below share a single source sample, sequenced in a study of CD8+ T cells in alopecia areata. Sample treatment: oral pan-JAK inhibitor, 5-10 mg twice daily. Investigators isolated RNA and reverse transcribed it into cDNA to act as the sequencing template. Assay: immunoSEQ multiplex PCR; the TCRdb copy retains only in-frame clones and omits some. The sample yields 150,000 to 200,000 clones, approximately 61% seen once. The starting material was CD4+ T cells sorted from blood, obtained at week 24, from a patient treated with tofacitinib. Receptors originate from a human donor with alopecia areata.

The chain joins TRBV6-5 to TRBJ2-7; 8 bases line up with TRBD1. This CDR3 region has 16 residues. The J segment lost 7 bases and the V segment lost 0 bases, leaving 11 bases of the junction unmatched. Germline CDR1 is MNHEY and CDR2 is SVGAGI. The CDR3 region has the DNA TGTGCCAGCAGTTACTCAGTAGGGACAGGACCCATAGAGCAGTACTTC. Translation gives CASSYSVGTGPIEQYF.

The chain recombines TRBV28 with TRBJ1-5, with D unclear. Per germline, CDR1 MDHEN and CDR2 SYDVKM. V lost 5 bases to trimming and J lost 7 bases, with 18 bases between them. This CDR3 has 15 amino acids. CDR3: CASSATLIQQQPQHF. The CDR3 DNA is TGTGCCAGCAGTGCTACCCTTATACAGCAACAGCCCCAGCATTTT.

With regard to this clone: Different DNA sequences within this sample yield the same CDR3. The chain employs TRBV7-2 and TRBJ2-1; TRBD2 is a possible D gene (6 bases). Per germline, CDR1 SGHTA and CDR2 FQGNSA. V dropped 1 base and J dropped 2 bases, with 6 bases sitting between them. This CDR3 has 14 amino acids. This CDR3 reads CASSLGLAYNEQFF. CDR3 nucleotide sequence: TGTGCCAGCAGCTTAGGACTAGCCTACAATGAGCAGTTCTTC. The whole variable domain, filled in from reference TRBV7-2 and TRBJ2-1, reads GAGVSQSPSNKVTEKGKDVELRCDPISGHTALYWYRQSLGQGLEFLIYFQGNSAPDKSGLPSDRFSAERTGGSVSTLTIQRTQQEDSAVYLCASSLGLAYNEQFFGPGTRLTVL.

The rearrangement links TRBV6-1 to TRBJ2-5; maybe TRBD2 (6 bases). The CDR3 extends over 13 amino acids. CDR1 is MNHNS and CDR2 is SASEGT in the germline V gene. With 4 bases removed from V and 4 bases from J, the gap between germline ends came to 10 bases. The DNA for the CDR3 is TGTGCCAGCAGTGTTCTTAGCGGAGAGACCCAGTACTTC. As protein: CASSVLSGETQYF.

V usage is TRBV9 and J usage is TRBJ2-5, with TRBD2 identical over 10 bases. The V gene's germline CDR1 is SGDLS and CDR2 YYNGEE. The CDR3 has 18 residues. Trimming removed 3 bases from V and 1 base from J; junction bases left unmatched: 12. The DNA for the CDR3 is TGTGCCAGCAGCGGGGGACTAGCGCTATCCGAGTTCCAAGAGACCCAGTACTTC. Translated: CASSGGLALSEFQETQYF.

V gene TRBV19 combines with J gene TRBJ2-3; tentatively, D is TRBD1 (5 bases). The CDR3 loop spans 13 amino acids. CDR1 is LNHDA, CDR2 SQIVND, per germline (reference sequence). V lost 6 bases, J lost 2 bases, and 9 bases lay in between. The CDR3 coding sequence is TGTGCCAGTAGGGACAAGCCCACAGATACGCAGTATTTT. This gives the protein CASRDKPTDTQYF.

The V and J genes are TRBV7-9 and TRBJ1-1, with D perhaps TRBD1 (6 bases). Germline CDR1 and CDR2: SEHNR and FQNEAQ (reference sequence). There are 15 residues in the CDR3. Trimming removed 2 bases at V and 0 bases at J, with 10 bases between. The CDR3 here is CASSLTGAMNTEAFF. CDR3 nucleotides: TGTGCCAGCAGCTTAACGGGGGCCATGAACACTGAAGCTTTCTTT.

V usage is TRBV29-1 and J usage is TRBJ1-2; no reliable D call. Trimming left V 3 bases short and J 6 bases short, with 11 bases between. CDR1 and CDR2 (germline): SQVTM, ANQGSEA. The CDR3 covers 12 residues. CDR3 in DNA: TGCAGCGTTGAGCTCCAGACAAATGGCTACACCTTC. Protein sequence: CSVELQTNGYTF.